A single sample gave rise to the 21 T cell receptor beta chains below, sequenced in a study of cytomegalovirus exposure and HLA in healthy donors (dated 2017 in TCRdb). Libraries came from the immunoSEQ multiplex PCR assay. The multiplex PCR relied on a mix of 60 forward primers for TCR Vbeta segments and 13 reverse primers for TCR Jbeta segments. TCRdb took this table from immuneACCESS and kept in-frame rearrangements with V and J called. Such tables lack part of the clones; where checked against another copy, unresolved V genes explain under half of the gap, and the rest is unexplained. This specimen's table enumerates around 50,000 clones. Around 10% of the sample rests with the top ten. Specimen: PBMCs. These receptor sequences come from a woman aged 45-65 years in good health and CMV-seropositive.

The chain links TRBV25-1 to TRBJ2-1, with TRBD2 matching over 7 bases. CDR1 and CDR2 (germline): MGHDK, SYGVNS. The CDR3 runs to 15 residues. The ends lost 3 bases at V and 3 bases at J; junction bases unmatched: 5. The CDR3 coding sequence is TGTGCCAGCAGTGATCCAGCGGGGATCTACAATGAGCAGTTCTTC. Its translation is CASSDPAGIYNEQFF.

This chain links TRBV9 with TRBJ2-2; 15 nucleotides line up with TRBD2. The V and J ends lost 4 bases and 4 bases, in that order; junction bases with no gene match: 11. This CDR3 is 19 amino acids long. Germline loops: CDR1 SGDLS, CDR2 YYNGEE. The CDR3 DNA follows: TGTGCCAGCAGCCTGAGCACGGGACTAGCGGGAGGTGGCACCGGGGAGCTGTTTTTT. Translation gives CASSLSTGLAGGGTGELFF. Full variable domain (rest looked up from reference TRBV9 and TRBJ2-2): DSGVTQTPKHLITATGQRVTLRCSPRSGDLSVYWYQQSLDQGLQFLIQYYNGEERAKGNILERFSAQQFPDLHSELNLSSLELGDSALYFCASSLSTGLAGGGTGELFFGEGSRLTVL.

The J gene is TRBJ2-6, the V gene TRBV28, with TRBD1 matching over 8 bases. This CDR3 has 18 residues. The V gene end was trimmed by 5 bases and the J gene end by 2 bases; junction bases not matched to a gene: 11. Germline assignment: CDR1 MDHEN and CDR2 SYDVKM. The CDR3 reads CASSPRQGQKAGANVLTF. As DNA, the CDR3 is TGTGCCAGCAGTCCCAGACAGGGGCAAAAAGCTGGGGCCAACGTCCTGACTTTC. The variable domain in full, completed from reference TRBV28 and TRBJ2-6, reads DVKVTQSSRYLVKRTGEKVFLECVQDMDHENMFWYRQDPGLGLRLIYFSYDVKMKEKGDIPEGYSVSREKKERFSLILESASTNQTSMYLCASSPRQGQKAGANVLTFGAGSRLTVL.

This chain links TRBV5-1 with TRBJ1-6; D remains unclear. Germline values: CDR1 SGHRS, CDR2 YFSETQ. CDR3 size: 13 residues. The V end was cut by 5 bases, the J end by 5 bases, with 8 bases between. As DNA, the CDR3 is TGCGCCAGCAGGGAGGGTAATAATTCACCCCTCCACTTT. Translated, it gives CASREGNNSPLHF.

V and J are TRBV6-1 and TRBJ2-7; D is ambiguous. Trimming left V 1 base short and J 2 bases short, with 9 bases between. CDR1 and CDR2 (germline): MNHNS, SASEGT. This CDR3 contains 14 residues. For the CDR3, the DNA is TGTGCCAGCAGTGAAGTGTACAGACCCTACGAGCAGTACTTC. Translation: CASSEVYRPYEQYF.

This chain uses TRBV29-1 with TRBJ2-7; 7 nucleotides agree with TRBD2. Germline V gene data show CDR1 as SQVTM and CDR2 as ANQGSEA. J was trimmed by 0 bases and V by 4 bases; bases with no gene match: 6. The CDR3 spans 14 residues. CDR3 residues: CSVVGGRNSYEQYF. In nucleotides, the CDR3 is TGCAGCGTTGTCGGGGGGAGGAACTCCTACGAGCAGTACTTC.

The V gene is TRBV6-6, the J gene TRBJ2-7; 8 bases align to TRBD2. Germline-derived CDR1 and CDR2 are MNHNY and SVGAGI (reference sequence). V lost 2 bases, J lost 5 bases, and 8 bases stayed unmatched. The CDR3 spans 15 residues. The CDR3 bases are TGTGCCAGCAGTTACGGGGGGGGACTAGTAGACGAGCAGTACTTC. Translating gives CASSYGGGLVDEQYF.

The CDR3 DNA sequence: TGCGCCAGCAGCCGGGACAGCTCCTACGAGCAGTACTTC. This encodes CASSRDSSYEQYF. The chain employs TRBV10-2 and TRBJ2-7, with 7 bases that match TRBD1. Germline CDR1 and CDR2: WSHSY and SAAADI. The CDR3 is 13 residues long. V shed 6 bases and J 0 bases; nucleotides not matched to a gene: 2.

Notes on this clone: At one end, the junction sequence differs from germline, possibly due to a read error. The chain combines TRBV7-9 with TRBJ2-7, with D perhaps matching TRBD2 (6 bases). The germline CDR1 and CDR2 sequences are SEHNR and FQNEAQ (reference sequence). The CDR3 consists of 15 residues. CDR3 amino acids: CASSGGSGNTYEQYF. The CDR3 DNA reads as TGTGCAAGCAGCGGAGGGTCAGGGAATACCTACGAGCAGTACTTC.

The chain combines TRBV18 with TRBJ2-5, with D hard to call. CDR1 KGHSH and CDR2 LQKENI come from the germline V gene. There are 14 residues in the CDR3. Trimming pared 4 bases from V and 2 bases from J, leaving 11 bases between. The CDR3 is CASSRLTGQETQYF. The CDR3 region has the DNA TGTGCCAGCTCACGGCTGACGGGTCAAGAGACCCAGTACTTC.

The CDR3 is CASSDVKGMADTQYF. In DNA form, the CDR3 reads TGTGCCAGCAGTGATGTCAAGGGGATGGCAGATACGCAGTATTTT. The chain is built from TRBV2 and TRBJ2-3; tentatively, D is TRBD1 (5 bases). This CDR3 comprises 15 residues. Trimming took 3 bases from V and 4 from J, leaving 14 bases between them. Germline values: CDR1 SNHLY, CDR2 FYNNEI.

The chain is built from TRBV5-6 and TRBJ1-4, with D unclear. Germline V CDR1 and CDR2: SGHDT, YYEEEE. V lost 0 bases to trimming and J lost 6 bases, with 12 bases between them. The CDR3 sequence is 15 residues long. CDR3 loop: CASSLGPPVDEKLFF. For the CDR3, the DNA is TGTGCCAGCAGCTTGGGTCCCCCGGTGGATGAAAAACTGTTTTTT.

Details on this clone: Other nucleotide sequences from this sample produce the same CDR3. This sequence joins TRBV7-9 and TRBJ2-7; 9 nucleotides line up with TRBD1. The germline gives CDR1 SEHNR, CDR2 FQNEAQ (reference sequence). This CDR3 has 13 residues. Trimming at V came to 6 bases and at J to 7 bases, leaving 7 bases not matched to a gene. The CDR3 reads CASSPPGQGEQYF. For the CDR3, the DNA is TGTGCCAGCAGTCCTCCGGGACAGGGAGAGCAGTACTTC.

The rearrangement joins TRBV19 to TRBJ1-1; TRBD1 might be the D (6 bases). From germline, CDR1 is LNHDA and CDR2 SQIVND (reference sequence). The V gene lost 5 bases and the J gene lost 8 bases, with 9 bases spanning the gap. The CDR3 runs 11 residues. The chain's CDR3 is CASSGGSEAFF. The CDR3 DNA reads as TGTGCCAGTAGTGGGGGCTCCGAAGCTTTCTTT.

This chain uses TRBV19 with TRBJ1-5; tentatively, D is TRBD1 (5 bases). Per germline, CDR1 LNHDA and CDR2 SQIVND (reference sequence). Trimming stripped 7 bases from V and 2 bases from J, with 15 bases between. This CDR3 region has 15 residues. CDR3 DNA sequence: TGTGCCAGTACCCTGGGAAGGGGTGGCAATCAGCCCCAGCATTTT. As protein: CASTLGRGGNQPQHF. The full variable domain, in which reference TRBV19 and TRBJ1-5 provide the parts outside the CDR3, is DGGITQSPKYLFRKEGQNVTLSCEQNLNHDAMYWYRQDPGQGLRLIYYSQIVNDFQKGDIAEGYSVSREKKESFPLTVTSAQKNPTAFYLCASTLGRGGNQPQHFGDGTRLSIL.

The V gene is TRBV19, the J gene TRBJ1-1, with 8 bases lining up with TRBD1. There are 13 residues in the CDR3. V was pared by 6 bases and J by 8 bases, with 8 bases of the junction left unmatched. Per the germline V gene, CDR1 is LNHDA and CDR2 is SQIVND (reference sequence). Here the CDR3 reads CASSLTGVTEAFF. In DNA, the CDR3 is TGTGCCAGTAGCCTGACAGGGGTAACCGAAGCTTTCTTT. Full variable domain (missing parts from reference TRBV19 and TRBJ1-1): DGGITQSPKYLFRKEGQNVTLSCEQNLNHDAMYWYRQDPGQGLRLIYYSQIVNDFQKGDIAEGYSVSREKKESFPLTVTSAQKNPTAFYLCASSLTGVTEAFFGQGTRLTVV.

The V gene is TRBV28, the J gene TRBJ2-2, with a weak D call TRBD1 (7 bases). This CDR3 is built from 16 residues. Trimming removed 3 bases from V and 4 bases from J, with 15 bases in between. CDR1 and CDR2 (germline): MDHEN, SYDVKM. The CDR3 loop reads CASSLMRDRPTGELFF. The CDR3 nucleotides read TGTGCCAGCAGTTTGATGCGGGACAGACCCACCGGGGAGCTGTTTTTT.

The chain uses TRBV28 and TRBJ2-7; D is unresolved. The CDR3 consists of 14 residues. V was clipped by 2 bases and J by 0 bases, with 8 bases between them. In germline, CDR1 is MDHEN, CDR2 SYDVKM. CDR3 region: CASSLKENSYEQYF. Written as DNA, the CDR3 is TGTGCCAGCAGTTTAAAGGAGAACTCCTACGAGCAGTACTTC.

V is TRBV5-1 and J is TRBJ1-1; D unclear. This CDR3 comprises 13 residues. V lost 0 bases and J lost 8, with 11 bases in between. Germline CDR1 SGHRS, CDR2 YFSETQ. CDR3 region: CASSLVVGREAFF. CDR3 DNA sequence: TGCGCCAGCAGCTTGGTTGTTGGGAGAGAAGCTTTCTTT.

The J gene is TRBJ2-1, the V gene TRBV6-4; TRBD2 matches at 7 bases. CDR3 length: 12 amino acids. V shed 5 bases and J 9 bases; nucleotides not matched to a gene: 4. Per the germline V gene, CDR1 is MRHNA and CDR2 is SNTAGT. The CDR3 coding sequence is TGTGCCAGCAGTTTGGGGAGGGGTGAGCAGTTCTTC. Its translation is CASSLGRGEQFF.

The J gene is TRBJ1-4, the V gene TRBV30; possibly TRBD1 for D (5 bases). V was clipped by 6 bases and J by 8 bases, with 19 bases between them. This CDR3 comprises 14 residues. Germline loops: CDR1 GTSNPN, CDR2 SVGIG (reference sequence). The CDR3 coding sequence is TGTGCCTGTTGCTCGACCGGGCGGGGGGAAAAACTGTTTTTT. It specifies CACCSTGRGEKLFF.